The clone carrying this TCR beta chain was counted a few times. Its antigen is still unknown. Trimming took off 5 bases at V and 4 bases at J, with 17 bases between the two ends. CDR1 and CDR2 from the germline V gene are SEHNR and FQNEAQ (reference sequence). The CDR3 has 15 residues. The assay was immunoSEQ multiplex PCR, and TCRdb's table has in-frame clones only and misses some. The table includes about 15,000 clones, roughly three quarters detected once. These data belong to a study of CD4 T cells in relation to SARS-CoV-2 and coronaviruses. Study details: After roughly 11 days of antigen culture, PBMC TCR beta CDR3s were sequenced.

CD4+ T cells from unexposed donors were obtained before the COVID-19 pandemic (2011-2018). Isolation of CD4+ T cells took place after around eleven days in culture. As cell numbers allowed, unexposed-donor CD4+ T cells faced SARS-CoV-2 S/N and four cold-coronavirus spikes. The chain is built from TRBV7-9 and TRBJ1-2; TRBD1 might be the D (6 bases). The receptor comes from a human donor in good health. The sample taken for sequencing was CD4+ T cells from PBMCs, cultured in vitro. In DNA, the CDR3 is TGTGCCAGCAGCCAACCGGGACAAGCTAGCTATGGCTACACCTTC. Its protein product is CASSQPGQASYGYTF.